Shown below are 32 T cell receptor beta chains from a single sample sequenced in a study of early T cells in non-severe SARS-CoV-2 infection. TCRdb independently ran MiXCR on the 5' RACE reads; one entry per CDR3 protein. The sample consists of about 100,000 distinct CDR3 sequences, under 15% of them appearing once. Sequences were obtained from whole blood. Every receptor here comes from an adult who was a healthcare worker with PCR-confirmed SARS-CoV-2 infection or an uninfected control (not recorded which).

This clonotype ranks as medium-sized. J is TRBJ2-7 and V is TRBV2, with a weak D call TRBD2 (6 bases). CDR3 size: 15 residues. Germline V lookup: CDR1 SNHLY, CDR2 FYNNEI. Trimming left V 7 bases short and J 3 bases short, with 19 bases between. The DNA for the CDR3 is TGTGCCAGCAAGGAGGGGTGGGCAGGGAACTACGAGCAGTACTTC. Residues: CASKEGWAGNYEQYF.

This clonotype was observed at least ten times. The V call is TRBV6-2 or TRBV6-3, the J call TRBJ1-5; D is ambiguous. CDR3 length: 14 amino acids. V gave up 6 bases and J gave up 6 bases, with 15 bases separating them. Germline CDR1 and CDR2: MNHEY and SVGEGT. The CDR3, as DNA: TGTGCCAGCAGCCTATTATCCGGGAGTCAGCCCCAGCATTTT. Translated, it gives CASSLLSGSQPQHF.

The chain links TRBV20-1 to TRBJ1-1; D possibly corresponds to TRBD1 (5 bases). Germline V lookup: CDR1 DFQATT, CDR2 SNEGSKA (reference sequence). Deletions cut 2 bases from V and 0 bases from J, with 10 bases between. The CDR3 sequence is 14 residues long. The CDR3 reads CSARFGALNTEAFF. The CDR3 DNA reads TGCAGTGCTAGATTCGGGGCGCTGAACACTGAAGCTTTCTTT.

This clonotype came up many times. The rearrangement links TRBV29-1 to TRBJ1-3; D is unclear. The V end lost 2 bases, the J end lost 4 bases, and 3 bases lay between the germline ends. Germline lookup yields CDR1 SQVTM and CDR2 ANQGSEA. The CDR3 has 11 residues. The DNA of the CDR3 is TGCAGCGTTGAAATGGGAAACACCATATATTTT. Encoded protein: CSVEMGNTIYF.

This clonotype was counted ten times or more. The J gene is TRBJ2-3, the V gene TRBV7-6; possibly TRBD1 or TRBD2 for D (6 bases each). Trimming cost V 5 bases and J 5 bases, with 17 bases left between them. Germline CDR1 and CDR2: SGHVS and FNYEAQ. The CDR3 is made up of 15 amino acids. The CDR3 loop reads CASSKGGRLGDTQYF. The CDR3 DNA follows: TGTGCCAGCAGCAAAGGGGGGCGTTTGGGAGATACGCAGTATTTT.

The chain joins TRBV18 to TRBJ2-1, with D perhaps TRBD1 (7 bases). The CDR3 runs 14 residues. V was shortened by 1 base and J by 5 bases, with 9 bases between the two germline ends. Germline V gene lookup returns CDR1 KGHSH and CDR2 LQKENI. The CDR3 sequence is CASSPRRGDNEQFF. DNA for the CDR3: TGTGCCAGCTCACCACGCAGGGGGGACAATGAGCAGTTCTTC.

The J gene is TRBJ2-7, the V gene TRBV29-1; 10 nucleotides align to TRBD1. V shed 6 bases, J shed 6 bases, and the junction held 17 bases outside the gene matches. The CDR3 is made up of 16 amino acids. Germline values: CDR1 SQVTM, CDR2 ANQGSEA. CDR3 DNA sequence: TGCAGCGTACGGACCCTCGGGACAGGGGTTGGAGGCGAGCAGTACTTC. The encoded protein is CSVRTLGTGVGGEQYF.

This clonotype occurred many times. The chain uses TRBV20-1 and TRBJ1-5; 7 positions agree with TRBD1. The length of the CDR3 is 14 residues. Germline CDR1 and CDR2: DFQATT and SNEGSKA (reference sequence). CDR3 DNA: TGCAGCGCTTCGGGACCGATCAGGGGGCAGCCCCAGCATTTT. This translates into CSASGPIRGQPQHF.

The chain is built from TRBV7-9 and TRBJ2-7; D might be TRBD1 (6 bases). Per the germline V gene, CDR1 is SEHNR and CDR2 is FQNEAQ (reference sequence). V was clipped by 4 bases and J by 8 bases, with 15 bases between them. The length of the CDR3 is 13 residues. The CDR3 sequence is CASSSTLRDKQYF. CDR3 sequence (DNA): TGTGCCAGCAGCTCGACCTTAAGGGACAAGCAGTACTTC.

The chain carries TRBV7-9 and TRBJ1-6; TRBD1 agrees at 7 bases. The CDR3 has 15 residues. The trim removed 5 bases at V and 10 bases at J, leaving 11 bases unmatched. Germline CDR1 reads SEHNR; CDR2 reads FQNEAQ (reference sequence). CDR3 in DNA: TGTGCCAGCAGCGCAACGGGACAGTCGGGCTCACCCCTCCACTTT. This codes for CASSATGQSGSPLHF. Drawing the rest from reference TRBV7-9 and TRBJ1-6, the complete variable domain is DTGVSQNPRHKITKRGQNVTFRCDPISEHNRLYWYRQTLGQGPEFLTYFQNEAQLEKSRLLSDRFSAERPKGSFSTLEIQRTEQGDSAMYLCASSATGQSGSPLHFGNGTRLTVT.

This clonotype appeared many times. This chain connects TRBV5-1 to TRBJ2-6; D gene uncertain. V was shortened by 2 bases and J by 1 base, with 7 bases between the two germline ends. CDR3 length equals 15 residues. The V gene's germline CDR1 is SGHRS and CDR2 YFSETQ. The CDR3 reads CASSFPRSGANVLTF. CDR3 sequence (DNA): TGCGCCAGCAGCTTTCCACGGTCTGGGGCCAACGTCCTGACTTTC.

This clonotype came up a few times. The CDR3 region has the DNA TGTGCCAGCAGCTCCGGGACCCTCGGTTGGTTCTTC. Translating it yields CASSSGTLGWFF. The chain has TRBV11-2 and TRBJ2-1; D assignment may be TRBD1 or TRBD2 (5 bases each). The CDR3 runs 12 residues. In germline, CDR1 is SGHAT, CDR2 FQNNGV. Trimming shortened V by 4 bases and J by 15 bases, and 16 bases separated the two germline ends.

At least ten counts were recorded for this clonotype. This chain joins TRBV4-2 and TRBJ2-5; D gene uncertain. Germline V gene sequence: CDR1 LGHNA, CDR2 YNFKEQ. V was cut by 2 bases and J by 4 bases, with 11 bases left in between. The CDR3 has 14 amino acids. The CDR3 DNA reads TGTGCCAGCAGCCAATTTATCTACGCAGAGACCCAGTACTTC. It encodes CASSQFIYAETQYF.

This clonotype was observed many times. The V gene is TRBV28, the J gene TRBJ1-2, with TRBD1 matching 8 bases. The germline V gene encodes CDR1 MDHEN and CDR2 SYDVKM. This CDR3 has 15 amino acids. For the CDR3, the DNA is TGTGTCGTGAGAACAGGGGGTCCTCCGTCCCATGGCTACACCTTC. Residues: CVVRTGGPPSHGYTF.

In its sample, this clonotype was seen many times. The rearrangement joins TRBV2 to TRBJ1-2; TRBD1 matches 9 bases. V dropped 4 bases and J dropped 5; count of bases not matched to a gene: 8. Germline V gene lookup returns CDR1 SNHLY and CDR2 FYNNEI. The CDR3 covers 15 residues. The CDR3 spells CASSALWDRVYGYTF. CDR3 DNA: TGTGCCAGCAGTGCTTTGTGGGACAGGGTTTATGGCTACACCTTC.

This clonotype showed up just a few times. The V gene is TRBV12-3 or TRBV12-4, the J gene TRBJ2-1, with TRBD1 as a possible D gene (7 bases). V was shortened by 5 bases and J by 0 bases, with 11 bases between the two germline ends. The CDR3 consists of 15 residues. CDR3 DNA sequence: TGTGCCAGCAGTCCGGGGGACAGCTCCTACAATGAGCAGTTCTTC. Translated, it gives CASSPGDSSYNEQFF.

Many counts were recorded for this clonotype. The chain links TRBV4-1 to TRBJ2-7; 7 bases match TRBD2. The V and J ends lost 2 bases and 4 bases, in that order; junction bases with no gene match: 5. Germline loops: CDR1 MGHRA, CDR2 YSYEKL. The CDR3 runs to 14 residues. CDR3: CASSQSGVGYEQYF. The CDR3 nucleotides are TGCGCCAGCAGCCAAAGCGGGGTAGGGTACGAGCAGTACTTC.

This chain joins TRBV6-1 and TRBJ2-5; D possibly corresponds to TRBD1 (6 bases). Germline CDR1 is MNHNS and CDR2 is SASEGT. The CDR3 spans 16 residues. V dropped 2 bases and J dropped 1 base, with 14 bases sitting between them. CDR3 sequence: CASSEYPYRVQETQYF. The CDR3 nucleotides read TGTGCCAGCAGTGAATATCCCTACAGGGTCCAAGAGACCCAGTACTTC.

The chain employs TRBV29-1 and TRBJ2-2; D possibly corresponds to TRBD2 (5 bases). V dropped 3 bases and J dropped 1 base, with 6 bases sitting between them. The germline gives CDR1 SQVTM, CDR2 ANQGSEA. The CDR3 consists of 13 residues. CDR3 region: CSVDGENTGELFF. The CDR3, as DNA: TGCAGCGTTGACGGGGAGAACACCGGGGAGCTGTTTTTT.

The chain recombines TRBV28 with TRBJ1-1, with TRBD1 matching over 10 bases. V was clipped by 3 bases and J by 3 bases; unmatched bases: 7. The CDR3 loop spans 16 amino acids. The germline V gene has CDR1 MDHEN and CDR2 SYDVKM. CDR3 sequence reads: CASSFEGGQGHTEAFF. DNA for the CDR3: TGTGCCAGCAGTTTTGAAGGGGGACAGGGGCACACTGAAGCTTTCTTT.

This chain links TRBV4-1 with TRBJ2-3, with 8 bases matching TRBD1. Germline CDR1 is MGHRA and CDR2 is YSYEKL. This CDR3 is built from 14 residues. V shed 6 bases and J 4 bases; nucleotides not matched to a gene: 6. The CDR3 DNA reads as TGCGCCAGCAGGTCCCAGGGGGCAGCAGATACGCAGTATTTT. Translating gives CASRSQGAADTQYF.

This clonotype has a count of ten or more. The J gene is TRBJ2-1, the V gene TRBV11-2; 8 bases are shared with TRBD1. Germline V gives CDR1 SGHAT, CDR2 FQNNGV. The CDR3 spans 14 residues. The J segment lost 10 bases and the V segment lost 4 bases, leaving 9 bases of the junction unmatched. The CDR3 DNA follows: TGTGCCAGCAGCTCCGGGACAGGAGGGTACGAGCAGTTCTTC. Its translation is CASSSGTGGYEQFF.

This chain uses TRBV12-3 or TRBV12-4 with TRBJ2-2, with D tentatively TRBD1 (6 bases). Trimming took 6 bases from V and 1 from J, leaving 15 bases between them. The CDR3 sequence is 16 residues long. The CDR3 DNA reads as TGTGCCAGCAGCGATCGTGACAGGCTGAACACCGGGGAGCTGTTTTTT. As protein: CASSDRDRLNTGELFF.

This clonotype occurred many times. V usage is TRBV7-6 and J usage is TRBJ2-5, with 9 bases identical to TRBD2. This CDR3 has 17 residues. The ends lost 4 bases at V and 6 bases at J; junction bases unmatched: 15. Germline CDR1 and CDR2: SGHVS and FNYEAQ. DNA of the CDR3: TGTGCCAGCAGCTCCCCCTCCCGAAGCGGGGGGTGGAAGACCCAGTACTTC. It translates to CASSSPSRSGGWKTQYF.

The table lists this clonotype with many counts. The V and J genes are TRBV20-1 and TRBJ2-5; D might be TRBD2 (6 bases). The V gene's germline CDR1 is DFQATT and CDR2 SNEGSKA (reference sequence). Trimming took 5 bases from V and 4 from J, leaving 17 bases between them. The CDR3 is made up of 14 amino acids. The CDR3 reads CSAGPRGWSETQYF. CDR3 nucleotides: TGCAGTGCTGGACCCCGGGGGTGGTCAGAGACCCAGTACTTC.

This clonotype was counted a few times. The V and J genes are TRBV6-2 or TRBV6-3 and TRBJ1-5; D is uncertain. Between the trimmed V and J ends, which lost 4 bases and 1 base, there was a span of 11 bases. The CDR3 spans 15 residues. Germline CDR1 and CDR2: MNHEY and SVGEGT. The DNA of the CDR3 is TGTGCCAGCAGTTCGGACCGGCCAAGCAATCAGCCCCAGCATTTT. Amino acid sequence: CASSSDRPSNQPQHF.

In its sample, this clonotype was seen many times. The V call is TRBV7-9, the J call TRBJ1-1, with D perhaps TRBD1 (5 bases). Germline V gene sequence: CDR1 SEHNR, CDR2 FQNEAQ (reference sequence). V was pared by 2 bases and J by 5 bases, with 12 bases between. The CDR3 has 14 amino acids. CDR3 loop: CASSLQGTTTEAFF. CDR3 in DNA: TGTGCCAGCAGCTTACAGGGTACTACGACTGAAGCTTTCTTT.

This clonotype came up many times. The chain recombines TRBV27 with TRBJ2-7; 9 nucleotides align to TRBD1. J gave up 2 bases and V 0 bases, and 5 bases lay outside the gene matches. Per germline, CDR1 MNHEY and CDR2 SMNVEV (reference sequence). This CDR3 is 16 amino acids long. CDR3 in amino acids: CASSLSGTGFPYEQYF. CDR3 DNA: TGTGCCAGCAGTTTATCCGGGACAGGGTTCCCCTACGAGCAGTACTTC.

This clonotype was recorded at least ten times. The chain carries TRBV5-1 and TRBJ1-2; the match to TRBD1 covers 11 bases. The CDR3 contains 17 residues. Germline-derived CDR1 and CDR2 are SGHRS and YFSETQ. Trimming took 3 bases from V and 7 from J; bases not matched to a gene: 14. The CDR3 region is CASSSPRTGGKFGGYTF. The CDR3 DNA reads TGCGCCAGCAGCTCTCCTCGGACAGGGGGCAAATTCGGTGGCTACACCTTC.

There are a few counts of this clonotype. DNA for the CDR3: TGTGCCAGCAGCTGGAGCGGACTAGCGGGGGGCCCTTACAATGAGCAGTTCTTC. It is translated as CASSWSGLAGGPYNEQFF. The V and J genes are TRBV5-5 and TRBJ2-1; 14 nucleotides agree with TRBD2. V lost 3 bases, J lost 4 bases, and 9 bases stayed unmatched. Per the germline V gene, CDR1 is SGHKS and CDR2 is YYEKEE (reference sequence). The CDR3 covers 18 residues.

This clonotype showed up many times. The chain couples TRBV4-2 to TRBJ2-4, with 9 bases identical to TRBD1. The CDR3 has 15 amino acids. Germline CDR1 LGHNA, CDR2 YNFKEQ. The trim removed 4 bases at V and 8 bases at J, leaving 9 bases unmatched. CDR3 sequence reads: CASSLARGQGDIQYF. The CDR3 DNA reads TGTGCCAGCAGCCTGGCTAGGGGACAGGGAGACATTCAGTACTTC.

This clonotype showed up just a few times. The V and J genes are TRBV28 and TRBJ2-1; 11 bases are shared with TRBD2. CDR1 and CDR2 (germline): MDHEN, SYDVKM. The CDR3 is made up of 14 amino acids. Losses at the gene ends were 2 bases for V and 8 bases for J; bases not matched to a gene: 2. CDR3 protein: CASSLLAGGHEQFF. Written as DNA, the CDR3 is TGTGCCAGCAGTTTACTAGCGGGGGGTCATGAGCAGTTCTTC.